These 21 T cell receptor beta chains originate from one sample sequenced in a study of blood T cell repertoires in COVID-19 (dated by TCRdb to the early 2020s). The library relied on the immunoSEQ multiplex PCR assay. TCRdb holds this immuneACCESS table with in-frame rearrangements only. Some clones are missing; in checked studies, unresolved V genes explain under half, and the rest has no known cause. This sample lists fewer than 70,000 clones; roughly four fifths were detected once. The ten top clones hold around 10% of the sample. Sequenced sample: peripheral blood. The receptors derive from a woman aged 80 or older with acute or convalescent COVID-19.

This clone has ten or more counts. CDR3 region: CASSPYGRQGAGGYTF. The DNA for the CDR3 is TGTGCCAGCAGCCCGTACGGTAGGCAGGGGGCTGGCGGCTACACCTTC. The chain is built from TRBV13 and TRBJ1-2; TRBD1 matches at 8 bases. The length of the CDR3 is 16 residues. The junction had 16 bases not matched to a gene; V was cut back by 5 bases and J by 8 bases. Germline CDR1 is PRHDT and CDR2 is FYEKMQ (reference sequence).

This clone was counted only a few times. The chain has TRBV27 and TRBJ1-2, with 12 bases aligning to TRBD1. CDR1 is MNHEY and CDR2 is SMNVEV in the germline V gene (reference sequence). With V trimmed by 6 bases and J by 7 bases, 12 bases remained unmatched. The length of the CDR3 is 16 residues. The CDR3 region has the DNA TGTGCCAGCAGAGAAGCCGGGACAGGGGGCGCCGGTGGCTACACCTTC. The encoded protein is CASREAGTGGAGGYTF.

The chain combines TRBV3-1 (or the pseudogene TRBV3-2) with TRBJ2-3; 9 bases align to TRBD2. V lost 1 base, J lost 14 bases, and 22 bases stayed unmatched. The CDR3 consists of 18 residues. Germline loops: CDR1 LGHDT, CDR2 YNNKEL (reference sequence). CDR3 nucleotide sequence: TGTGCCAGCAGCCAAGGAATCGTGACTAGCGGACGTGAAAGGAGGTTGTATTTT. Its protein is CASSQGIVTSGRERRLYF.

The chain joins TRBV3-1 (or the pseudogene TRBV3-2) to TRBJ1-5, with D possibly matching TRBD1 (5 bases). Germline values: CDR1 LGHDT, CDR2 YNNKEL (reference sequence). The CDR3 has 15 amino acids. The V end lost 0 bases, the J end lost 3 bases, and 9 bases lay between the germline ends. CDR3 in DNA: TGTGCCAGCAGCCAAGACAGGGCTTACAATCAGCCCCAGCATTTT. Translation: CASSQDRAYNQPQHF.

This chain joins TRBV11-2 and TRBJ1-4; possible D gene TRBD1, 5 bases. The CDR3 is 16 amino acids. Germline V gives CDR1 SGHAT, CDR2 FQNNGV. V lost 6 bases, J lost 0 bases, and 14 bases lay in between. CDR3 nucleotide sequence: TGTGCCAGCAGTTCCCAGGGAGGAACAACTAATGAAAAACTGTTTTTT. Its protein product is CASSSQGGTTNEKLFF.

The chain links TRBV9 to TRBJ1-4, with D tentatively TRBD1 (5 bases). Germline V gene data show CDR1 as SGDLS and CDR2 as YYNGEE. This CDR3 has 14 residues. V lost 0 bases to trimming and J lost 4 bases, with 7 bases between them. CDR3: CASSVDQGNEKLFF. The CDR3 DNA reads TGTGCCAGCAGCGTAGATCAGGGTAATGAAAAACTGTTTTTT. Filled out from reference TRBV9 and TRBJ1-4, the complete variable domain reads DSGVTQTPKHLITATGQRVTLRCSPRSGDLSVYWYQQSLDQGLQFLIQYYNGEERAKGNILERFSAQQFPDLHSELNLSSLELGDSALYFCASSVDQGNEKLFFGSGTQLSVL.

This chain joins TRBV27 and TRBJ2-3, with 7 bases lining up with TRBD2. V lost 9 bases and J lost 5; bases outside the gene matches: 11. CDR3 length: 14 residues. The germline V gene has CDR1 MNHEY and CDR2 SMNVEV (reference sequence). The CDR3 region is CASRLAAGGDTQYF. CDR3 DNA: TGTGCCAGTCGTCTAGCGGCGGGTGGAGATACGCAGTATTTT.

The chain is built from TRBV19 and TRBJ2-5, with 9 bases fitting TRBD2. V lost 3 bases and J lost 5; bases outside the gene matches: 7. The CDR3 totals 15 residues. Germline V gives CDR1 LNHDA, CDR2 SQIVND (reference sequence). The CDR3 nucleotides read TGTGCCAGTAGTATTATAGCGGGGGAGAAGGAGACCCAGTACTTC. Translating it yields CASSIIAGEKETQYF.

The rearrangement joins TRBV30 to TRBJ2-6; possible D gene TRBD1, 5 bases. V gave up 0 bases and J gave up 2 bases, with 5 bases separating them. Germline V gene data show CDR1 as GTSNPN and CDR2 as SVGIG (reference sequence). The CDR3 sequence is 14 residues long. CDR3: CAWSVQAGANVLTF. Written as DNA, the CDR3 is TGTGCCTGGAGTGTACAGGCTGGGGCCAACGTCCTGACTTTC.

This rearrangement joins TRBV7-9 to TRBJ2-4, with a weak D call TRBD2 (7 bases). The CDR3 length is 14 residues. Looked up from germline, CDR1 is SEHNR and CDR2 is FQNEAQ (reference sequence). The V gene lost 3 bases and the J gene lost 7 bases, with 13 bases spanning the gap. The CDR3 nucleotides are TGTGCCAGCAGCTTCGGGGGGCCTTCCAACATTCAGTACTTC. Encoded protein: CASSFGGPSNIQYF.

The chain employs TRBV2 and TRBJ1-5; D remains ambiguous. Germline lookup yields CDR1 SNHLY and CDR2 FYNNEI. Deletions cut 4 bases from V and 0 bases from J, with 13 bases between. This CDR3 is 16 amino acids long. Here the CDR3 reads CASSVLRISSNQPQHF. The CDR3 nucleotides read TGTGCCAGCAGTGTACTAAGGATTAGTAGCAATCAGCCCCAGCATTTT. Full variable domain (rest looked up from reference TRBV2 and TRBJ1-5): EPEVTQTPSHQVTQMGQEVILRCVPISNHLYFYWYRQILGQKVEFLVSFYNNEISEKSEIFDDQFSVERPDGSNFTLKIRSTKLEDSAMYFCASSVLRISSNQPQHFGDGTRLSIL.

V and J are TRBV5-6 and TRBJ2-1; 9 bases align to TRBD1. J gave up 7 bases and V 6 bases, and 14 bases lay outside the gene matches. The germline V gene encodes CDR1 SGHDT and CDR2 YYEEEE. This CDR3 has 16 amino acids. CDR3 in DNA: TGTGCCAGCATCGCAGCCGGGACAGGGTCGTGGAATGAGCAGTTCTTC. As protein: CASIAAGTGSWNEQFF. Variable domain in full (rest from reference TRBV5-6 and TRBJ2-1): DAGVTQSPTHLIKTRGQQVTLRCSPKSGHDTVSWYQQALGQGPQFIFQYYEEEERQRGNFPDRFSGHQFPNYSSELNVNALLLGDSALYLCASIAAGTGSWNEQFFGPGTRLTVL.

This sequence joins TRBV7-6 and TRBJ2-5; 12 bases align to TRBD2. CDR1 and CDR2 from the germline V gene are SGHVS and FNYEAQ. CDR3 length: 17 amino acids. V dropped 4 bases and J dropped 1; count of bases not matched to a gene: 7. The DNA of the CDR3 is TGTGCCAGCAGCTCCCGCTCTAGCGGGGGGGGCCAAGAGACCCAGTACTTC. Amino acids: CASSSRSSGGGQETQYF.

Only one count was recorded for this clone. The chain's CDR3 is CASSLGGRKNYGYTF. DNA for the CDR3: TGTGCCAGCAGCTTGGGGGGGCGGAAAAACTATGGCTACACCTTC. The V and J genes are TRBV5-6 and TRBJ1-2, with a possible D match to TRBD1 (6 bases). There are 15 residues in the CDR3. Per the germline V gene, CDR1 is SGHDT and CDR2 is YYEEEE. V gave up 0 bases and J gave up 2 bases, with 11 bases separating them.

The rearrangement joins TRBV6-1 to TRBJ1-1; no definite D call. Trimming left V 2 bases short and J 4 bases short, with 14 bases between. The length of the CDR3 is 15 residues. Germline V gene sequence: CDR1 MNHNS, CDR2 SASEGT. The CDR3 DNA sequence: TGTGCCAGCAGTGAATCTTTTTACGGCGGCACTGAAGCTTTCTTT. Translating it yields CASSESFYGGTEAFF.

With respect to this clone: Other DNA variants within this sample encode the same CDR3. The chain combines TRBV19 with TRBJ2-7, with D perhaps matching TRBD1 (6 bases). CDR3 length: 15 amino acids. The V end lost 0 bases, the J end lost 4 bases, and 13 bases lay between the germline ends. Germline CDR1 reads LNHDA; CDR2 reads SQIVND (reference sequence). DNA of the CDR3: TGTGCCAGTAGTATAGACAGGGGACCGTTATACGAGCAGTACTTC. This gives the protein CASSIDRGPLYEQYF.

This clone has more than one count but fewer than ten. V gene TRBV30 combines with J gene TRBJ2-2; 9 positions agree with TRBD2. From germline, CDR1 is GTSNPN and CDR2 SVGIG (reference sequence). The V and J ends lost 4 bases and 1 base, in that order; junction bases with no gene match: 4. The CDR3 covers 15 residues. The CDR3 coding sequence is TGTGCCTGGAAATTTAGCGGGGGGAACACCGGGGAGCTGTTTTTT. This gives the protein CAWKFSGGNTGELFF.

V gene TRBV4-2 combines with J gene TRBJ2-1, with TRBD2 matching over 8 bases. Trimming at V came to 5 bases and at J to 8 bases, leaving 14 bases not matched to a gene. The CDR3 sequence is 16 residues long. Germline CDR1 reads LGHNA; CDR2 reads YNFKEQ. The CDR3 DNA follows: TGTGCCAGCAGCGGGGGGGCTAGCGGGTTTTGGGATGAGCAGTTCTTC. Protein: CASSGGASGFWDEQFF.

This clone has a handful of counts. The chain has TRBV28 and TRBJ2-5, with TRBD1 matching 8 bases. Germline CDR1 and CDR2: MDHEN and SYDVKM. The CDR3 consists of 15 residues. V trimming: 6 bases; J trimming: 4 bases; junction bases outside the gene matches: 10. The CDR3 coding sequence is TGTGCCAGCAGCACACCTGGGACAGGAGTAGAGACCCAGTACTTC. It is translated as CASSTPGTGVETQYF.

The chain is built from TRBV7-9 and TRBJ2-7; D is perhaps TRBD1 (5 bases). CDR3 length equals 12 residues. From germline, CDR1 is SEHNR and CDR2 FQNEAQ (reference sequence). The ends were cut back, 4 bases at V and 5 bases at J, with 9 bases in the middle. The CDR3 loop is CASSSGRNEQYF. The CDR3 coding sequence is TGTGCCAGCAGCTCAGGGCGCAACGAGCAGTACTTC.

There are a few counts of this clone. The gene calls are TRBV3-1 (or the pseudogene TRBV3-2) and TRBJ1-1; D is unresolved. The ends were cut back, 1 base at V and 3 bases at J, with 6 bases in the middle. Germline CDR1 LGHDT, CDR2 YNNKEL (reference sequence). The CDR3 length is 13 residues. For the CDR3, the DNA is TGTGCCAGCAGCCAAGCCCCAGACACTGAAGCTTTCTTT. Its protein is CASSQAPDTEAFF.